The next 16 T cell receptor beta chains were all read from a single sample in a study of cytomegalovirus exposure and HLA in healthy donors. Use of 60 Vbeta and 13 Jbeta primers characterized the PCR. TCRdb's table, derived via immunoSEQ multiplex PCR, lists solely in-frame clones and lacks some. This sample has roughly 140,000 clones; roughly 77% occur once, and the top ten carry under 4%. Sequencing was done on a sample of PBMCs. These receptors came from a human donor in good health.

This clone was detected only once. The chain carries TRBV5-1 and TRBJ2-1, with no clear D. V was trimmed by 0 bases and J by 12 bases, leaving 7 bases between them. CDR1 is SGHRS, CDR2 YFSETQ, per germline. There are 11 residues in the CDR3. In nucleotides, the CDR3 is TGCGCCAGCAGCTTGGCCGTTAGGCAGTTCTTC. This gives the protein CASSLAVRQFF.

The genes are TRBV19 and TRBJ1-2; 8 bases align to TRBD1. This CDR3 has 14 amino acids. The junction had 6 bases not matched to a gene; V was cut back by 3 bases and J by 6 bases. Germline loops: CDR1 LNHDA, CDR2 SQIVND (reference sequence). The CDR3 sequence: CASSIDGQGDGYTF. In DNA, the CDR3 is TGTGCCAGTAGTATCGACGGACAGGGTGATGGCTACACCTTC.

This chain joins TRBV5-4 and TRBJ2-5; 8 bases agree with TRBD1. Unmatched junction bases numbered 6, after V lost 0 bases and J lost 5 bases. This CDR3 comprises 15 residues. The V gene's germline CDR1 is SGHNT and CDR2 YYREEE (reference sequence). The CDR3 DNA reads as TGTGCCAGCAGCTTGGAACAGGGGGGCGGGGAGACCCAGTACTTC. Translated, it gives CASSLEQGGGETQYF.

The J gene is TRBJ2-7, the V gene TRBV4-1; no reliable D call. The V end lost 1 base, the J end lost 3 bases, and 7 bases lay between the germline ends. CDR1 and CDR2 (germline): MGHRA, YSYEKL. The length of the CDR3 is 13 residues. CDR3 in DNA: TGCGCCAGCAGCCAAGGACTTAGCTACGAGCAGTACTTC. It yields the protein CASSQGLSYEQYF.

This clone has just a few counts. CDR3 protein: CASSPGYDRGHGYTF. The DNA of the CDR3 is TGTGCCAGCAGCCCCGGATACGACAGGGGCCATGGCTACACCTTC. The chain has TRBV7-6 and TRBJ1-2; the match to TRBD1 covers 8 bases. Germline-derived CDR1 and CDR2 are SGHVS and FNYEAQ. The junction had 11 bases not matched to a gene; V was cut back by 5 bases and J by 6 bases. The CDR3 has 15 residues.

The table lists this clone with a count of one. The sample has other DNA sequences that encode this CDR3 too. The chain is built from TRBV7-6 and TRBJ2-1, with D perhaps matching TRBD1 (6 bases). CDR1 and CDR2 from the germline V gene are SGHVS and FNYEAQ. The CDR3 runs 16 residues. Trimming cost V 1 base and J 0 bases, with 10 bases left between them. CDR3 DNA sequence: TGTGCCAGCAGCTTAGTTGTGGGGGCCTCCTACAATGAGCAGTTCTTC. As protein: CASSLVVGASYNEQFF.

V is TRBV10-3 and J is TRBJ1-4; D gene uncertain. In germline, CDR1 is ENHRY, CDR2 SYGVKD. The length of the CDR3 is 12 residues. Between the trimmed V and J ends, which lost 4 bases and 4 bases, there was a span of 4 bases. The CDR3 region is CAISAVNEKLFF. CDR3 bases: TGTGCCATCAGTGCGGTTAATGAAAAACTGTTTTTT.

This chain connects TRBV19 to TRBJ2-7; 10 positions match TRBD2. The CDR3 runs to 18 residues. Germline V gives CDR1 LNHDA, CDR2 SQIVND (reference sequence). V lost 5 bases, J lost 0 bases, and 13 bases stayed unmatched. The CDR3 DNA follows: TGTGCCAGTAGTCTAAGACTAGCGGGTCCGCGTTTCTCCTACGAGCAGTACTTC. Its protein is CASSLRLAGPRFSYEQYF. The whole variable domain, filled in from reference TRBV19 and TRBJ2-7, reads DGGITQSPKYLFRKEGQNVTLSCEQNLNHDAMYWYRQDPGQGLRLIYYSQIVNDFQKGDIAEGYSVSREKKESFPLTVTSAQKNPTAFYLCASSLRLAGPRFSYEQYFGPGTRLTVT.

The chain employs TRBV29-1 and TRBJ2-6, with 11 bases lining up with TRBD2. The length of the CDR3 is 16 residues. In germline, CDR1 is SQVTM, CDR2 ANQGSEA. Germline trimming cut 6 bases from V and 2 bases from J; bases unmatched to any gene: 6. The CDR3 DNA is TGCAGCGTCACTAGCGGGAGTAGGGCTGGGGCCAACGTCCTGACTTTC. Residues: CSVTSGSRAGANVLTF. The variable domain in full, with the rest retrieved from reference TRBV29-1 and TRBJ2-6, is SAVISQKPSRDICQRGTSLTIQCQVDSQVTMMFWYRQQPGQSLTLIATANQGSEATYESGFVIDKFPISRPNLTFSTLTVSNMSPEDSSIYLCSVTSGSRAGANVLTFGAGSRLTVL.

The rearrangement joins TRBV13 to TRBJ2-7; D perhaps matches TRBD2 (6 bases). The CDR3 spans 14 residues. V dropped 4 bases and J dropped 3 bases, with 13 bases sitting between them. Germline V gene data show CDR1 as PRHDT and CDR2 as FYEKMQ (reference sequence). This chain's CDR3 is CASSSLLAGYEQYF. The CDR3, as DNA: TGTGCCAGCAGCTCCCTACTAGCCGGCTACGAGCAGTACTTC. Combining the CDR3 with reference TRBV13 and TRBJ2-7 gives the whole variable domain AAGVIQSPRHLIKEKRETATLKCYPIPRHDTVYWYQQGPGQDPQFLISFYEKMQSDKGSIPDRFSAQQFSDYHSELNMSSLELGDSALYFCASSSLLAGYEQYFGPGTRLTVT.

This chain links TRBV7-9 with TRBJ2-3; no clear D gene. This CDR3 has 12 residues. CDR1 and CDR2 from the germline V gene are SEHNR and FQNEAQ (reference sequence). V was shortened by 1 base and J by 6 bases, with 5 bases between the two germline ends. As DNA, the CDR3 is TGTGCCAGCAGCTTAGTATCCGATACGCAGTATTTT. Amino acid sequence: CASSLVSDTQYF.

This clone appeared a few times. The chain joins TRBV18 to TRBJ1-2; the D gene is possibly TRBD1 (6 bases). Trimming pared 2 bases from V and 7 bases from J, leaving 20 bases between. The CDR3 is 16 amino acids. Germline V gene sequence: CDR1 KGHSH, CDR2 LQKENI. CDR3 in amino acids: CASSPAPRGAVGGYTF. The CDR3 DNA follows: TGTGCCAGCTCACCAGCCCCCCGGGGGGCGGTGGGTGGCTACACCTTC.

The chain joins TRBV6-1 to TRBJ2-7, with D perhaps TRBD1 (6 bases). Trimming removed 8 bases at V and 3 bases at J, with 14 bases between. Per germline, CDR1 MNHNS and CDR2 SASEGT. CDR3 length: 13 amino acids. This CDR3 reads CASSPTGYYEQYF. The CDR3 DNA reads TGTGCCAGCTCCCCTACAGGGTACTACGAGCAGTACTTC.

The chain has TRBV7-2 and TRBJ1-1; unclear D gene. This CDR3 comprises 14 residues. CDR1 is SGHTA, CDR2 FQGNSA, per germline. Trimming removed 1 base at V and 1 base at J, with 7 bases between. The CDR3 is CASSLVSGNTEAFF. As DNA, the CDR3 is TGTGCCAGCAGCTTAGTTTCCGGGAACACTGAAGCTTTCTTT.

V usage is TRBV19 and J usage is TRBJ1-6, with 8 bases that match TRBD1. Trimming took 5 bases from V and 9 from J; bases not matched to a gene: 9. The CDR3 extends over 15 amino acids. Per the germline V gene, CDR1 is LNHDA and CDR2 is SQIVND (reference sequence). The CDR3 nucleotides are TGTGCCAGTAGTTTCGGACAGGGTATTATTTCACCCCTCCACTTT. Its protein product is CASSFGQGIISPLHF. Full variable domain (outside the CDR3, taken from reference TRBV19 and TRBJ1-6): DGGITQSPKYLFRKEGQNVTLSCEQNLNHDAMYWYRQDPGQGLRLIYYSQIVNDFQKGDIAEGYSVSREKKESFPLTVTSAQKNPTAFYLCASSFGQGIISPLHFGNGTRLTVT.

The CDR3 region is CASSPLSGRAGELFF. The CDR3 DNA reads TGTGCCAGCTCACCGCTGAGCGGGAGGGCCGGGGAGCTGTTTTTT. V gene TRBV18 combines with J gene TRBJ2-2; the match to TRBD2 covers 10 bases. CDR3 size: 15 residues. V shed 3 bases, J shed 6 bases, and the junction held 4 bases outside the gene matches. The V gene's germline CDR1 is KGHSH and CDR2 LQKENI.